This paragraph covers one T cell receptor beta chain sequence. The data were taken from a study of blood T cell repertoires in COVID-19. Study information: The samples span acute and convalescent COVID-19 from the United States, Italy and Spain.

The CDR3 has 13 residues. Germline V gene data show CDR1 as MDHEN and CDR2 as SYDVKM. V gave up 6 bases and J gave up 3 bases, with 11 bases separating them. The protocol was immunoSEQ multiplex PCR, while the TCRdb copy is restricted to in-frame clones and leaves out a portion. The repertoire has 60,000 to 85,000 clones, 70% to 90% of them found once; the top ten carry 3.4%. Seattle patient enrollment occurred during active infection, with longitudinal follow-up thereafter. This receptor was obtained from a woman aged 50 to 60 with COVID-19, enrolled during active disease. The specimen sequenced was peripheral blood. The chain combines TRBV28 with TRBJ1-2; D is unresolved. This CDR3 reads CASRPPEDYGYTF. In DNA, the CDR3 is TGTGCCAGCAGACCCCCCGAGGACTATGGCTACACCTTC.